The present entry profiles one T cell receptor beta chain with its context. Its specificity is not known. This entry is derived from a study of vaccination and CD4 T cells after COVID-19. Germline V gene lookup returns CDR1 KGHDR and CDR2 SFDVKD. V shed 3 bases and J 0 bases; nucleotides not matched to a gene: 3. This CDR3 spans 17 amino acids. The treatment is: approximately 9-day PBMC culture with coronavirus spike peptide pools or control peptides (ViraFEST assay). Cultured CD4+ T-cell DNA underwent Oncomine TCR Beta short-read sequencing. MiXCR, applied by TCRdb to the PCR reads, yields one record per CDR3 protein. The data show around 15,000 distinct CDR3 sequences, with roughly half seen just once and about 9.4% held by the top ten. Study-level results: There were relatively few convalescent patients studied, and there were no early post-infection timepoints.

This clonotype was obtained from a human donor who had recovered from COVID-19. Sequenced: CD4+ T cells from blood, cultured in vitro. The chain employs TRBV24-1 and TRBJ2-4; 11 bases are a match to TRBD1. Written as DNA, the CDR3 is TGTGCCACCAGTGATGGGGGACAGGGGGTAGCCAAAAACATTCAGTACTTC. Translated: CATSDGGQGVAKNIQYF.